This T cell receptor beta chain appears in the sequencing data of a study of blood T cell repertoires in COVID-19. Study-wide background: Samples taken during acute and convalescent COVID-19 were collected in the United States, Italy and Spain. T cells, B-cell-depleted T cells, or PBMCs supplied cDNA or gDNA.

Per the original data handling: How many nucleated cells were present was estimated from reference gene primer amplification. Produced via immunoSEQ multiplex PCR; TCRdb's table is partial and in-frame only. The V and J calls and clone size are taken from that table; D and trimming were inferred from the DNA. The sample records 90,000 to 100,000 clones, around 75% being singletons. The sequence was collected from a man aged 70-80 years with acute or convalescent COVID-19. Sequences were obtained from peripheral blood.

The CDR3 nucleotides are TGTGCCAGCATGGACACTAGCGGGAGGGCCATTCGTGGCAATGAGCAGTTCTTC. This sequence encodes CASMDTSGRAIRGNEQFF. The rearrangement links TRBV28 to TRBJ2-1; 13 bases align to TRBD2. V shed 7 bases, J shed 6 bases, and the junction held 15 bases outside the gene matches. The CDR3 spans 18 residues. Germline values: CDR1 MDHEN, CDR2 SYDVKM.